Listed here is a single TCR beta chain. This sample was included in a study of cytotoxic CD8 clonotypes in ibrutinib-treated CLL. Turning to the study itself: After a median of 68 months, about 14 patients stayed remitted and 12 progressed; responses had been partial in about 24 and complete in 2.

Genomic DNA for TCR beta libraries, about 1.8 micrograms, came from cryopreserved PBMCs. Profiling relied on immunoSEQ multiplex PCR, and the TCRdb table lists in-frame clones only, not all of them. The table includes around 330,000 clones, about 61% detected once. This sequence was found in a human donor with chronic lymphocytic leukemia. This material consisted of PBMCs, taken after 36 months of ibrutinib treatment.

CDR3 amino acids: CASSLPGTGYPYEQYF. In DNA form, the CDR3 reads TGCGCCAGCAGCTTGCCCGGGACAGGGTACCCCTACGAGCAGTACTTC. The chain carries TRBV5-1 and TRBJ2-7; 9 bases fit TRBD1. Germline V lookup: CDR1 SGHRS, CDR2 YFSETQ. There are 16 residues in the CDR3. Unmatched junction bases numbered 7, after V lost 1 base and J lost 2 bases.